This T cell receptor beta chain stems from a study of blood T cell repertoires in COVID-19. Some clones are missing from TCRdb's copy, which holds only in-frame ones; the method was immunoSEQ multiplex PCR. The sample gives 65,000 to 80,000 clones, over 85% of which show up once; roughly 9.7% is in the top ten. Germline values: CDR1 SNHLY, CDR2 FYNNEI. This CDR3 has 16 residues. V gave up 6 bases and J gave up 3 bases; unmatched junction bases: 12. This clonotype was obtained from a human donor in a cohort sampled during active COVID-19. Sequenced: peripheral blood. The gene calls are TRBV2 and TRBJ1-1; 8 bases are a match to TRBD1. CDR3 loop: CASSVDGTGRDTEAFF. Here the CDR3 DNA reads TGTGCCAGCAGCGTCGATGGGACAGGCCGGGACACTGAAGCTTTCTTT.